This entry describes one TCR beta chain. The antigen remains unidentified. The data were obtained in a study of identical twins. Study results and caveats: Abundant beta clonotypes from cord blood bore fewer insertions; memory repertoires lacked this pattern.

Using its own MiXCR run on the 5' RACE reads, TCRdb lists one record per CDR3 protein. This table holds 450,000 or so distinct CDR3 sequences, approximately 15% found once. This CDR3 comprises 13 residues. The germline V gene encodes CDR1 LNHDA and CDR2 SQIVND (reference sequence). V lost 6 bases and J lost 4, with 12 bases in between. This sample was also put to use in a study of yellow fever vaccine responses in identical twins.

The sequencing sample was made of CD4+ T cells sorted from blood. This sequence originates from a woman aged 18-29 years in good health. The chain is built from TRBV19 and TRBJ1-2; weak D call: TRBD1 (6 bases). CDR3 nucleotide sequence: TGTGCCAGTAGCCCTAAGGGGGTCTATGGCTACACCTTC. It encodes CASSPKGVYGYTF.